This T cell receptor beta chain was sequenced for a study of T cell changes during pregnancy in multiple sclerosis. Sequencing was performed with immunoSEQ multiplex PCR; in TCRdb, only in-frame clones are kept and a portion is missing. The table shows some 87,000 clones, with 85% to 95% occurring only once. This material consisted of peripheral blood, taken in the first trimester of pregnancy. The sequence came from a female donor with multiple sclerosis, enrolled in a pregnancy study.

The CDR3 DNA sequence: TGTGCCAGCAGCCCAACCACAGGGGTAGGAGTCCTAAGCAATCAGCCCCAGCATTTT. This gives the protein CASSPTTGVGVLSNQPQHF. The V gene is TRBV7-8, the J gene TRBJ1-5, with 7 bases matching TRBD1. In germline, CDR1 is SGHVS, CDR2 FQNEAQ. The trim removed 5 bases at V and 1 base at J, leaving 17 bases unmatched. The CDR3 runs to 19 residues.